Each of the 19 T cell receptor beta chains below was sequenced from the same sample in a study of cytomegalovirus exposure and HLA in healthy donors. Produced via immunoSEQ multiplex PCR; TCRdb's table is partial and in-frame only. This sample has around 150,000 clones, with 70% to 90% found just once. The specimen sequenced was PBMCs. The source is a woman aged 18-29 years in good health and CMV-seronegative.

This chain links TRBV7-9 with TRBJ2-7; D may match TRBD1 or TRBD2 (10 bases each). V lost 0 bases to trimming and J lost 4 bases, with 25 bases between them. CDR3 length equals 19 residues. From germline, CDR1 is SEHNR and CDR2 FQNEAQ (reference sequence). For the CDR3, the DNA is TGTGCCAGCAGCTTAGCGCTGGGACAGGGGTCAGCGGGAGGGTACGAGCAGTACTTC. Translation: CASSLALGQGSAGGYEQYF.

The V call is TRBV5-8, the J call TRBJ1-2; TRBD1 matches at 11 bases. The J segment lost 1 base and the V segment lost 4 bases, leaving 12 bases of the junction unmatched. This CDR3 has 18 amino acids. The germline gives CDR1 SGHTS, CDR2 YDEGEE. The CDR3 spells CASSLRTGGARNNYGYTF. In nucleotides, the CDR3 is TGTGCCAGCAGCCTTAGGACAGGGGGCGCGCGGAATAACTATGGCTACACCTTC.

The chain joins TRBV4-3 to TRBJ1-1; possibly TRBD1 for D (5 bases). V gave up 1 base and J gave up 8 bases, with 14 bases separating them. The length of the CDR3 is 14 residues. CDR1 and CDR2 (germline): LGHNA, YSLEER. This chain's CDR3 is CASSQAVPGGEAFF. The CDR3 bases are TGCGCCAGCAGCCAAGCAGTCCCCGGGGGGGAAGCTTTCTTT.

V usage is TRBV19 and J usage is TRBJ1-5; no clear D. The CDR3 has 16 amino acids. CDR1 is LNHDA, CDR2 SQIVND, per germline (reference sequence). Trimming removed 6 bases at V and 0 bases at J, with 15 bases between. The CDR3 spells CASRASSLGSNQPQHF. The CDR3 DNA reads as TGTGCCAGTAGGGCCTCATCTCTTGGTAGCAATCAGCCCCAGCATTTT.

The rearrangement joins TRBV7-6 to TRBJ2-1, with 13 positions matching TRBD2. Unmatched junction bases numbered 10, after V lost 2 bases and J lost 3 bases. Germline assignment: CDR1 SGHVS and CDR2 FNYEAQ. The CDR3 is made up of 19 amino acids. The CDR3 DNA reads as TGTGCCAGCAGCTTAATACCCCCCCGGACTAGCGGGAGCTACAATGAGCAGTTCTTC. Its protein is CASSLIPPRTSGSYNEQFF.

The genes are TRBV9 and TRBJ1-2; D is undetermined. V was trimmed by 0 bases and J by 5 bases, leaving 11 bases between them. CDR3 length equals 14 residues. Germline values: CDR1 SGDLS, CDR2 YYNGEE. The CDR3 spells CASSVGSPGYGYTF. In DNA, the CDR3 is TGTGCCAGCAGCGTAGGATCCCCGGGGTATGGCTACACCTTC.

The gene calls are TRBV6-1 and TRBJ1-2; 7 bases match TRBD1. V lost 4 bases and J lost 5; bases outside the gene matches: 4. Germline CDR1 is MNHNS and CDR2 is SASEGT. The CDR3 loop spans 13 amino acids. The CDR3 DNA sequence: TGTGCCAGCAGTGGGACAGGAGATTATGGCTACACCTTC. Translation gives CASSGTGDYGYTF.

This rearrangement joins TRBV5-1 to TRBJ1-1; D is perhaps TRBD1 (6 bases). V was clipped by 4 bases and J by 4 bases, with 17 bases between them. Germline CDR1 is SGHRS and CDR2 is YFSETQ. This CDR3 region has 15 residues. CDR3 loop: CASSHKQGYSTEAFF. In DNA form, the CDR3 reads TGCGCCAGCAGCCATAAACAGGGCTACAGCACTGAAGCTTTCTTT.

In nucleotides, the CDR3 is TGTGCCAGTAGTATTGAGCGGGTCAAGCGAGAGCAGTTCTTC. Residues: CASSIERVKREQFF. The chain recombines TRBV19 with TRBJ2-1, with D perhaps matching TRBD2 (6 bases). Germline V CDR1 and CDR2: LNHDA, SQIVND (reference sequence). CDR3 length: 14 residues. V was cut by 3 bases and J by 10 bases, with 16 bases left in between.

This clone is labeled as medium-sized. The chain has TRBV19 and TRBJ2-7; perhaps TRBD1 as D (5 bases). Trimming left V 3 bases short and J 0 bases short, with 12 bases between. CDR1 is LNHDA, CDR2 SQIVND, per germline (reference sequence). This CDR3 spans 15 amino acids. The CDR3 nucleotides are TGTGCCAGTAGTATTAGCTTAGGGGTCTCCTACGAGCAGTACTTC. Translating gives CASSISLGVSYEQYF.

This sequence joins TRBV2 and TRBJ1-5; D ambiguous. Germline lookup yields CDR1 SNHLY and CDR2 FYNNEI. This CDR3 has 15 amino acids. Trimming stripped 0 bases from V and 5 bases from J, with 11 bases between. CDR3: CASSEAGFIDQPQHF. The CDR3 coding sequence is TGTGCCAGCAGTGAAGCGGGCTTCATCGATCAGCCCCAGCATTTT.

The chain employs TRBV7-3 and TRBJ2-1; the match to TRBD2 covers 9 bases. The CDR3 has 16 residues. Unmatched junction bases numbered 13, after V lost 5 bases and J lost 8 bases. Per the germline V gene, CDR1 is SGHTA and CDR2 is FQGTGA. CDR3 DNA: TGTGCCAGCAGCCTTCAGGCGGGGGGGCCGTACGATGAGCAGTTCTTC. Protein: CASSLQAGGPYDEQFF. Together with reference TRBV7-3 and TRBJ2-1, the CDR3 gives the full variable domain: GAGVSQTPSNKVTEKGKYVELRCDPISGHTALYWYRQSLGQGPEFLIYFQGTGAADDSGLPNDRFFAVRPEGSVSTLKIQRTERGDSAVYLCASSLQAGGPYDEQFFGPGTRLTVL.

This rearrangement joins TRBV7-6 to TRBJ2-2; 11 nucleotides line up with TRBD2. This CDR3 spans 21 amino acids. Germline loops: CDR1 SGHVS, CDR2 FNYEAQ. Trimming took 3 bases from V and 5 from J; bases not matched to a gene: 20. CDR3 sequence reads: CASSFFLKGRRLAGSTGELFF. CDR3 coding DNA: TGTGCCAGCAGCTTCTTTTTAAAGGGACGAAGACTAGCGGGATCGACCGGGGAGCTGTTTTTT.

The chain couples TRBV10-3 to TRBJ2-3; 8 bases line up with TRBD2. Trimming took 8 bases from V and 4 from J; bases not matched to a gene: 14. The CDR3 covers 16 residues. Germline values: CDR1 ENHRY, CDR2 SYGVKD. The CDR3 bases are TGTGCCATCGGGATAGCGGGGTTTGGCGGGCCAGATACGCAGTATTTT. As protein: CAIGIAGFGGPDTQYF.

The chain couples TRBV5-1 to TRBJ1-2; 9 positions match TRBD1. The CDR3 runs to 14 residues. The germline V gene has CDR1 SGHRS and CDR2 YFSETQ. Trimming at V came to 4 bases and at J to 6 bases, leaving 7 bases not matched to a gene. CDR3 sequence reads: CASSLGTGTDGYTF. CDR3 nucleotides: TGCGCCAGCAGCCTAGGGACAGGGACGGATGGCTACACCTTC.

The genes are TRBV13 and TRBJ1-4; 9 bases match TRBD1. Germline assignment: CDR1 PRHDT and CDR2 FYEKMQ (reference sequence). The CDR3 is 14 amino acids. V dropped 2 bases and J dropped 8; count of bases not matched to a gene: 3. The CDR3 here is CASSLRTGAEKLFF. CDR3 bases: TGTGCCAGCAGCTTACGGACAGGGGCCGAAAAACTGTTTTTT.

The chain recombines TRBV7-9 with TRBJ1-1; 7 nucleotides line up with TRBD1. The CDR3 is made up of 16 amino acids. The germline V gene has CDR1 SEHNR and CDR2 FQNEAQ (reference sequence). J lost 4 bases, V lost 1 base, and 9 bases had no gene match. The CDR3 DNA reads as TGTGCCAGCAGCTTAGTGGGCAGGGGGTCGGGCACTGAAGCTTTCTTT. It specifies CASSLVGRGSGTEAFF.

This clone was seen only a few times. CDR3 bases: TGTGCCAGCAGCTTGGCGGCAGGGCGTCAGCCCCAGCATTTT. Amino acid sequence: CASSLAAGRQPQHF. The chain combines TRBV5-6 with TRBJ1-5, with a possible D match to TRBD1 (5 bases). CDR3 length equals 14 residues. V gave up 0 bases and J gave up 6 bases, with 10 bases separating them. Germline CDR1 SGHDT, CDR2 YYEEEE.

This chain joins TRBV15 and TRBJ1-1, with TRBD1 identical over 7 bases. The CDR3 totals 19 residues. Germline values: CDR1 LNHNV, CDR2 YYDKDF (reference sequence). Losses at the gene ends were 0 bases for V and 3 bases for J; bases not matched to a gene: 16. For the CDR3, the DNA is TGTGCCACCAGCAGAGACAGGAACAGGGGTGCGGTTCGGGACACTGAAGCTTTCTTT. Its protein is CATSRDRNRGAVRDTEAFF.